The entry below gives a single TCR beta chain sequence along with its context. Its antigen remains unidentified. A read error may explain this, as a much larger clone is one base away. The authors took blood RNA from unsorted whole blood and also extracted germline DNA. This entry is derived from a study of tumor-infiltrating lymphocytes in primary liver carcinoma. The CDR3 sequence is 16 residues long. The germline V gene has CDR1 SGHNT and CDR2 YYREEE (reference sequence). Points from the study as a whole: Researchers found tumor-adjacent and tumor-blood pairs overlapped less than tumor region pairs.

The input was around 500 ng total RNA; TCR beta cDNA was made from it with a constant-region primer. Nested multiplex PCR, run for three rounds with slightly modified ARM-PCR, yielded TCR beta libraries. Use of TRBV1-TRBV30 forward primers with a C-beta reverse primer characterized the first two PCR rounds, which lasted about 9 cycles each. TCRdb reanalysed the multiplex PCR reads using MiXCR and keeps one entry per CDR3 protein. Of approximately 300,000 distinct CDR3 sequences in the sample, about 60% are singletons; the top ten hold 9% to 10%. The sample comprised peripheral blood. The chain employs TRBV5-4 and TRBJ2-3; either TRBD1 or TRBD2 may fit D (5 bases each). The receptor was derived from a man between 35 and 55 years old with primary liver carcinoma and hepatitis B virus infection. The CDR3 loop is CAGSLGRAQGVDTQYF. The DNA for the CDR3 is TGTGCCGGCAGCTTGGGCCGGGCCCAGGGAGTGGATACGCAGTATTTT.